This TCR beta chain was obtained from a study of molecular identifiers for immune sequencing clone quantification. V dropped 3 bases and J dropped 0 bases, with 14 bases sitting between them. There are 16 residues in the CDR3. CDR1 and CDR2 from the germline V gene are SGDLS and YYNGEE. This clonotype appeared many times. Sorted inputs of roughly 17,000 to 1,000,000 cells, with 10%, 30% or 50% RNA, yielded naive CD8 libraries. Bulk libraries came from a prior protocol with listed TCR primers. TCRdb itself ran the PCR reads through MiXCR, one entry per CDR3 protein. The sample lists about 640,000 distinct CDR3 sequences; just under 20% were seen once.

The chain recombines TRBV9 with TRBJ2-3; D may be TRBD2 (6 bases). The TCR was taken from a human donor in good health. Some libraries in this study had Jurkat cell RNA spiked in. The material sequenced was naive CD8+ T cells from blood, with Jurkat cell RNA spiked in. As to subset: FACS-sorted CD8+CD4-CCR7+CD45RA+ naive T cells. The CDR3 sequence is CASSGGGLTSTDTQYF. CDR3 DNA sequence: TGTGCCAGCAGCGGTGGAGGGCTTACGAGCACAGATACGCAGTATTTT.